A single sample gave rise to the 2 T cell receptor beta chains below, sequenced in a study of identical twins. TCRdb called the 5' RACE reads again in MiXCR, with one record for every CDR3 protein. The data hold 220,000 or so distinct CDR3 sequences, with approximately 7% observed a single time. The data were also submitted as part of a second study, on yellow fever vaccine responses in identical twins.

Specimen: memory (CD45RO+) T cells sorted from blood. Receptor source: a woman in her late teens or twenties in good health.

This clonotype showed up many times. The chain joins TRBV24-1 to TRBJ2-1, with 10 bases lining up with TRBD1. This CDR3 has 17 amino acids. Trimming took 5 bases from V and 0 from J; bases not matched to a gene: 6. Germline V gene data show CDR1 as KGHDR and CDR2 as SFDVKD. The chain's CDR3 is CATSAGTGVSSYNEQFF. The CDR3 bases are TGTGCCACCAGTGCCGGGACAGGGGTCAGCTCCTACAATGAGCAGTTCTTC.

The rearrangement uses TRBV12-3 or TRBV12-4 and TRBJ2-3, with D hard to call. V gave up 3 bases and J gave up 0 bases, with 10 bases separating them. The CDR3 is made up of 15 amino acids. CDR3: CASSFPSDSTDTQYF. CDR3 bases: TGTGCCAGCAGTTTCCCTAGTGATAGCACAGATACGCAGTATTTT.